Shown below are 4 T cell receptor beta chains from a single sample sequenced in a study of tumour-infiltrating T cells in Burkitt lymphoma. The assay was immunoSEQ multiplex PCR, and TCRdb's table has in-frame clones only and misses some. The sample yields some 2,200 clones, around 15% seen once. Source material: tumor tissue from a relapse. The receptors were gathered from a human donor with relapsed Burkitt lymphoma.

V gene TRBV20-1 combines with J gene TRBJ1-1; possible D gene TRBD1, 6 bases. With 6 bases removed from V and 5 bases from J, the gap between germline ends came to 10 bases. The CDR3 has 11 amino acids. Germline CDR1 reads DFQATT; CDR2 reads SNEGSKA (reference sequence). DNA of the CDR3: TGCAGTGCAGCAGGGGAGACTGAAGCTTTCTTT. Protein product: CSAAGETEAFF.

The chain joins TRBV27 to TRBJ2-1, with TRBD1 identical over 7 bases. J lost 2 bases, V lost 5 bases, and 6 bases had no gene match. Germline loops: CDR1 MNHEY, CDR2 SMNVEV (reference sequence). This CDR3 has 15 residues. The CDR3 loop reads CASSIIGTAYNEQFF. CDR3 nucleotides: TGTGCCAGCAGTATAATCGGGACAGCCTACAATGAGCAGTTCTTC.

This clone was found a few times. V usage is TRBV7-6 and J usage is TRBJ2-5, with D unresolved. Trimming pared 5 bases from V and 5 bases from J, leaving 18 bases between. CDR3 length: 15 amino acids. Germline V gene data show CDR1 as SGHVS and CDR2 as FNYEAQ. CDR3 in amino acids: CASSPPGRRRETQYF. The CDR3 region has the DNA TGTGCCAGCAGCCCACCGGGCCGTCGTCGGGAGACCCAGTACTTC.

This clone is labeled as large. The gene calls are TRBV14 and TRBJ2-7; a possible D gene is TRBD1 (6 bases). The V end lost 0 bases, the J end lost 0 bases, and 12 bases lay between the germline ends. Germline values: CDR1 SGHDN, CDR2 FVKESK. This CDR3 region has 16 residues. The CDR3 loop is CASSQDRGPSSYEQYF. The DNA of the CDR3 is TGTGCCAGCAGCCAAGACAGGGGCCCAAGCTCCTACGAGCAGTACTTC. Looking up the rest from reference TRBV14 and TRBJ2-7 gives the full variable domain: EAGVTQFPSHSVIEKGQTVTLRCDPISGHDNLYWYRRVMGKEIKFLLHFVKESKQDESGMPNNRFLAERTGGTYSTLKVQPAELEDSGVYFCASSQDRGPSSYEQYFGPGTRLTVT.